Shown below are 25 T cell receptor beta chains from a single sample sequenced in a study of beta chain features in type 1 diabetes. Whole-study findings and limits: Moderate yet significant TCRB CDR3 shortening was seen in Type 1 diabetes patients in all four CD4+ subsets.

Isolated RNA was reverse transcribed in full, so expressed TCRB transcripts were sequenced. Generated by immunoSEQ multiplex PCR, the TCRdb table keeps only in-frame clones and is missing some. The sample lists around 650,000 clones; 9.5% to 15% were seen once. Antigens for these TCRs are unknown. The sequenced material came from naive CD4+ T cells from blood. The receptors shown here come from a man aged 30 to 45 with type 1 diabetes.

This clone was seen more than once but under ten times. This chain uses TRBV4-3 with TRBJ2-7; 9 bases align to TRBD1. CDR1 and CDR2 (germline): LGHNA, YSLEER. The J segment lost 4 bases and the V segment lost 0 bases, leaving 4 bases of the junction unmatched. The CDR3 contains 15 residues. The CDR3 region has the DNA TGCGCCAGCAGCCAAGAGACAGGGGGTTGGTACGAGCAGTACTTC. Translated: CASSQETGGWYEQYF.

The chain carries TRBV19 and TRBJ1-5; maybe TRBD1 (5 bases). From germline, CDR1 is LNHDA and CDR2 SQIVND (reference sequence). CDR3 length: 14 amino acids. V dropped 3 bases and J dropped 7 bases, with 13 bases sitting between them. CDR3 protein: CASSMEWGYQPQHF. CDR3 bases: TGTGCCAGTAGTATGGAGTGGGGGTACCAGCCCCAGCATTTT.

The chain combines TRBV5-1 with TRBJ1-1, with a tentative D call TRBD1 (6 bases). V was cut by 4 bases and J by 7 bases, with 14 bases left in between. CDR3 length: 13 residues. Per germline, CDR1 SGHRS and CDR2 YFSETQ. Here the CDR3 DNA reads TGCGCCAGCAGCGTACAGGGAAGGGGTGAAGCTTTCTTT. It yields the protein CASSVQGRGEAFF.

This clone was picked up a small number of times. V gene TRBV27 combines with J gene TRBJ2-7; 8 bases are shared with TRBD1. The CDR3 length is 14 residues. Losses at the gene ends were 6 bases for V and 2 bases for J; bases not matched to a gene: 6. Germline loops: CDR1 MNHEY, CDR2 SMNVEV (reference sequence). The CDR3 reads CASRFRQGPYEQYF. In DNA form, the CDR3 reads TGTGCCAGCAGATTCCGACAGGGGCCCTACGAGCAGTACTTC.

This clone was detected only a few times. The rearrangement links TRBV5-1 to TRBJ2-5, with D tentatively TRBD1 (6 bases). Germline V lookup: CDR1 SGHRS, CDR2 YFSETQ. The CDR3 is 15 residues long. V lost 1 base and J lost 0, with 10 bases in between. CDR3 amino acids: CASSLPGTNQETQYF. For the CDR3, the DNA is TGCGCCAGCAGCTTGCCCGGGACAAACCAAGAGACCCAGTACTTC. The complete variable domain, with remaining parts taken from reference TRBV5-1 and TRBJ2-5, reads KAGVTQTPRYLIKTRGQQVTLSCSPISGHRSVSWYQQTPGQGLQFLFEYFSETQRNKGNFPGRFSGRQFSNSRSEMNVSTLELGDSALYLCASSLPGTNQETQYFGPGTRLLVL.

V usage is TRBV5-1 and J usage is TRBJ2-6; 7 bases align to TRBD1. CDR1 and CDR2 from the germline V gene are SGHRS and YFSETQ. V lost 0 bases and J lost 4; bases outside the gene matches: 7. The CDR3 has 17 residues. This CDR3 is CASSLDITGAGANVLTF. The CDR3 DNA reads as TGCGCCAGCAGCTTGGATATTACAGGGGCCGGGGCCAACGTCCTGACTTTC.

This clone has just a few counts. The gene calls are TRBV9 and TRBJ1-2; TRBD1 aligns across 8 bases. The CDR3 consists of 15 residues. Germline V gives CDR1 SGDLS, CDR2 YYNGEE. V lost 4 bases and J lost 4; bases outside the gene matches: 9. The CDR3 DNA is TGTGCCAGCAGCTCGCAGACAGGGGCGGGCTATGGCTACACCTTC. Protein product: CASSSQTGAGYGYTF.

The chain uses TRBV5-1 and TRBJ2-5; possible D gene TRBD1, 5 bases. Trimming cost V 0 bases and J 5 bases, with 8 bases left between them. From germline, CDR1 is SGHRS and CDR2 YFSETQ. This CDR3 region has 13 residues. CDR3 sequence (DNA): TGCGCCAGCAGCTTGGTAGGGGTGGAGACCCAGTACTTC. Translated, it gives CASSLVGVETQYF.

A few counts support this clone. The gene calls are TRBV7-2 and TRBJ2-5; D is ambiguous. The germline V and J ends were trimmed by 0 bases and 2 bases, with 7 bases remaining between them. Germline V CDR1 and CDR2: SGHTA, FQGNSA. The CDR3 is 14 residues long. The CDR3 spells CASSLAPGQETQYF. CDR3 bases: TGTGCCAGCAGCTTAGCCCCGGGTCAAGAGACCCAGTACTTC.

The V call is TRBV7-9, the J call TRBJ2-7; D is undetermined. The V end was cut by 5 bases, the J end by 4 bases, with 12 bases between. Germline loops: CDR1 SEHNR, CDR2 FQNEAQ (reference sequence). This CDR3 comprises 13 residues. The CDR3 spells CASSLTVPYEQYF. In DNA, the CDR3 is TGTGCCAGCAGCCTAACTGTCCCGTACGAGCAGTACTTC.

The table lists this clone with a few counts. This chain links TRBV2 with TRBJ1-2; possibly TRBD1 for D (6 bases). Germline CDR1 and CDR2: SNHLY and FYNNEI. V gave up 8 bases and J gave up 0 bases, with 16 bases separating them. The CDR3 totals 15 residues. The CDR3 DNA reads TGTGCCAGCCTCTGGGACACCTCAGCTAACTATGGCTACACCTTC. Encoded protein: CASLWDTSANYGYTF.

In its sample, this clone was seen a few times. The chain links TRBV9 to TRBJ1-1, with D tentatively TRBD1 (6 bases). The CDR3 contains 16 residues. Per germline, CDR1 SGDLS and CDR2 YYNGEE. The V end was cut by 0 bases, the J end by 0 bases, with 12 bases between. The CDR3 region is CASSVEGQLLNTEAFF. CDR3 nucleotide sequence: TGTGCCAGCAGCGTAGAGGGACAATTACTGAACACTGAAGCTTTCTTT.

The chain combines TRBV30 with TRBJ1-2; no firm D call. Trimming took 0 bases from V and 4 from J, leaving 9 bases between them. This CDR3 spans 13 amino acids. Germline-derived CDR1 and CDR2 are GTSNPN and SVGIG (reference sequence). CDR3 region: CAWSVTDLYGYTF. As DNA, the CDR3 is TGTGCCTGGAGTGTAACAGACCTCTATGGCTACACCTTC.

This clone was found a few times. The chain employs TRBV9 and TRBJ1-5; D uncertain. CDR1 is SGDLS and CDR2 is YYNGEE in the germline V gene. CDR3 length: 14 amino acids. Trimming left V 4 bases short and J 1 base short, with 9 bases between. The CDR3 sequence: CASSPEVSNQPQHF. For the CDR3, the DNA is TGTGCCAGCAGCCCAGAGGTCAGCAATCAGCCCCAGCATTTT.

This clone showed up just a few times. The chain carries TRBV30 and TRBJ1-6; 7 nucleotides align to TRBD1. The CDR3 extends over 15 amino acids. Trimming took 2 bases from V and 10 from J; bases not matched to a gene: 11. Germline assignment: CDR1 GTSNPN and CDR2 SVGIG (reference sequence). The CDR3 nucleotides are TGTGCCTGGAGTACGGGCGGGACAGTGCAATCACCCCTCCACTTT. Protein: CAWSTGGTVQSPLHF.

The rearrangement uses TRBV9 and TRBJ1-4, with 7 bases that match TRBD1. The CDR3 extends over 14 amino acids. V shed 3 bases and J 8 bases; nucleotides not matched to a gene: 7. Germline-derived CDR1 and CDR2 are SGDLS and YYNGEE. The CDR3 DNA sequence: TGTGCCAGCAGCGAAACAGGGGTACAGGAAAAACTGTTTTTT. Translation: CASSETGVQEKLFF.

This clone was seen a handful of times. The chain recombines TRBV18 with TRBJ2-1; 11 bases are shared with TRBD2. The CDR3 consists of 15 residues. Germline V lookup: CDR1 KGHSH, CDR2 LQKENI. The junction had 2 bases not matched to a gene; V was cut back by 3 bases and J by 4 bases. CDR3 loop: CASSPLAGGYNEQFF. Here the CDR3 DNA reads TGTGCCAGCTCACCCCTAGCGGGGGGATACAATGAGCAGTTCTTC.

This clone showed up just a few times. CDR3 loop: CSVDSGVSFF. CDR3 bases: TGCAGCGTTGACAGCGGGGTATCGTTCTTC. The V gene is TRBV29-1, the J gene TRBJ2-1; 7 bases agree with TRBD2. The CDR3 spans 10 residues. V lost 3 bases to trimming and J lost 15 bases; unmatched junction nucleotides: 5. CDR1 SQVTM and CDR2 ANQGSEA come from the germline V gene.

About this clone itself: The sample carries other DNA sequences with the same CDR3. The V gene is TRBV7-2, the J gene TRBJ2-5; 14 nucleotides line up with TRBD2. The CDR3 contains 16 residues. V lost 4 bases and J lost 2; bases outside the gene matches: 3. Germline values: CDR1 SGHTA, CDR2 FQGNSA. The CDR3 is CASSSRLAGGQETQYF. The CDR3 DNA reads as TGTGCCAGCAGCTCACGACTAGCGGGGGGGCAAGAGACCCAGTACTTC.

The chain employs TRBV7-9 and TRBJ2-5; maybe TRBD1 (5 bases). Trimming shortened V by 5 bases and J by 5 bases, and 12 bases separated the two germline ends. From germline, CDR1 is SEHNR and CDR2 FQNEAQ (reference sequence). This CDR3 region has 13 residues. CDR3 sequence reads: CASSDSGFETQYF. Written as DNA, the CDR3 is TGTGCCAGCAGCGATTCAGGGTTTGAGACCCAGTACTTC.

This clone was observed a handful of times. The V and J genes are TRBV2 and TRBJ1-5, with 11 bases aligning to TRBD1. The CDR3 runs to 13 residues. Trimming at V came to 7 bases and at J to 7 bases, leaving 3 bases not matched to a gene. Germline V lookup: CDR1 SNHLY, CDR2 FYNNEI. The CDR3 DNA reads TGTGCCAGCAAAGGGACAGGGGGGCAGCCCCAGCATTTT. Its translation is CASKGTGGQPQHF.

The V call is TRBV10-3, the J call TRBJ1-3, with D uncertain. The CDR3 is 14 amino acids. V was trimmed by 6 bases and J by 4 bases, leaving 13 bases between them. The germline CDR1 and CDR2 sequences are ENHRY and SYGVKD. The CDR3 region has the DNA TGTGCCATCAGAGAGGTTCCATTCGGAAACACCATATATTTT. Protein product: CAIREVPFGNTIYF.

This chain links TRBV7-8 with TRBJ2-7; D gene ambiguous. CDR1 is SGHVS, CDR2 FQNEAQ, per germline. CDR3 length equals 14 residues. Trimming took 2 bases from V and 3 from J, leaving 11 bases between them. The CDR3 nucleotides are TGTGCCAGCAGCTTAAGTGGGCAAGACTACGAGCAGTACTTC. It translates to CASSLSGQDYEQYF.

This clone showed up just a few times. This specimen includes other DNA sequences encoding the same CDR3. The gene calls are TRBV7-2 and TRBJ2-5; D gene uncertain. CDR1 SGHTA and CDR2 FQGNSA come from the germline V gene. This CDR3 has 11 amino acids. The V and J ends lost 5 bases and 5 bases respectively, with 6 bases between them. CDR3 nucleotide sequence: TGTGCCAGCAGCCCACGGGAGACCCAGTACTTC. Its protein product is CASSPRETQYF.

The chain is built from TRBV7-2 and TRBJ1-6; 9 nucleotides match TRBD1. The CDR3 has 14 amino acids. Germline-derived CDR1 and CDR2 are SGHTA and FQGNSA. V was pared by 6 bases and J by 6 bases, with 3 bases of the junction left unmatched. In DNA, the CDR3 is TGTGCCAGCAGGGGGGACAGGGCTAATTCACCCCTCCACTTT. It specifies CASRGDRANSPLHF.